The rows below give T cell receptor beta chains drawn from one sample of a study of human T cells and chemical hapten exposure. One entry per CDR3 protein results from TCRdb running MiXCR on the RACE reads. Among 85,000 to 130,000 distinct CDR3 sequences listed, more than 10% were seen once. Sample: whole blood, taken in connection with sensitization to the hapten diphenylcyclopropenone (DPC). The receptors were gathered from a woman between 45 and 60 years old with alopecia areata. Some clones in this sample may be carry-over from other donors' samples. Both conserved end residues are trimmed from each CDR3. Clone size appears in some rows only: once, few, many, or a class for an expanded clone.

J gene: TRBJ2-7
clone size: NA
V gene: TRBV5-4
CDR3 protein: ASSPGTGIDEQY

J gene: TRBJ2-7
clone size: few
V gene: TRBV28
CDR3 protein: ASSTAAGGPYEQY

J gene: TRBJ1-2
clone size: NA
V gene: TRBV10-2
CDR3 protein: ASSEDRIGYT

J gene: TRBJ1-2
clone size: few
V gene: TRBV5-1
CDR3 protein: ASTPREGSGGYT

J gene: TRBJ2-1
clone size: NA
V gene: TRBV29-1
CDR3 protein: SGADGYNEQF

J gene: TRBJ2-1
clone size: few
V gene: TRBV2
CDR3 protein: ASTAGLGAEQF

J gene: TRBJ2-1
clone size: few
V gene: TRBV28
CDR3 protein: AIPSGRGRNEQF

J gene: TRBJ1-1
clone size: NA
V gene: TRBV3-1
CDR3 protein: ASSLKTRLNTEAF

J gene: TRBJ1-6
clone size: few
V gene: TRBV20-1
CDR3 protein: SARQGGNSPLH

J gene: TRBJ1-5
clone size: many
V gene: TRBV7-6
CDR3 protein: ASSPEVGGDQPQH

J gene: TRBJ1-1
clone size: few
V gene: TRBV3-1
CDR3 protein: ASVGKTEAF

J gene: TRBJ2-2
clone size: many
V gene: TRBV4-2
CDR3 protein: ASSQVDRDSGELF

J gene: TRBJ2-7
clone size: many
V gene: TRBV5-1
CDR3 protein: ASSLAGSRRDEQY

J gene: TRBJ1-1
clone size: NA
V gene: TRBV2
CDR3 protein: ASSGATAMNTEAF

J gene: TRBJ2-7
clone size: few
V gene: TRBV3-1
CDR3 protein: ASSQIDRSEQY

J gene: TRBJ2-7
clone size: NA
V gene: TRBV6-1
CDR3 protein: ASRLAGNSYEQY

J gene: TRBJ2-3
clone size: few
V gene: TRBV7-9
CDR3 protein: ASSLLPSTGPDTQY

J gene: TRBJ2-3
clone size: NA
V gene: TRBV4-2
CDR3 protein: ASSQETSGGTDTQY

J gene: TRBJ1-3
clone size: NA
V gene: TRBV3-1
CDR3 protein: ASSTWTTFGNTIY

J gene: TRBJ2-2
clone size: NA
V gene: TRBV10-1
CDR3 protein: ASSERATNTGELF

J gene: TRBJ1-5
clone size: few
V gene: TRBV20-1
CDR3 protein: SARQDRNQPQH

J gene: TRBJ2-1
clone size: few
V gene: TRBV28
CDR3 protein: ASSSGGPYDEQF

J gene: TRBJ1-1
clone size: NA
V gene: TRBV28
CDR3 protein: ASSLGRVAF

J gene: TRBJ2-7
clone size: NA
V gene: TRBV28
CDR3 protein: ASSPHTTSYEQY

J gene: TRBJ2-2
clone size: few
V gene: TRBV7-9
CDR3 protein: ASQGSANTGELF

J gene: TRBJ2-3
clone size: few
V gene: TRBV20-1
CDR3 protein: SAPPRAGGTDTQY

J gene: TRBJ2-1
clone size: many
V gene: TRBV28
CDR3 protein: ASSSLGKGSYNEQF

J gene: TRBJ1-1
clone size: NA
V gene: TRBV7-9
CDR3 protein: ASSLARGWMNTEAF